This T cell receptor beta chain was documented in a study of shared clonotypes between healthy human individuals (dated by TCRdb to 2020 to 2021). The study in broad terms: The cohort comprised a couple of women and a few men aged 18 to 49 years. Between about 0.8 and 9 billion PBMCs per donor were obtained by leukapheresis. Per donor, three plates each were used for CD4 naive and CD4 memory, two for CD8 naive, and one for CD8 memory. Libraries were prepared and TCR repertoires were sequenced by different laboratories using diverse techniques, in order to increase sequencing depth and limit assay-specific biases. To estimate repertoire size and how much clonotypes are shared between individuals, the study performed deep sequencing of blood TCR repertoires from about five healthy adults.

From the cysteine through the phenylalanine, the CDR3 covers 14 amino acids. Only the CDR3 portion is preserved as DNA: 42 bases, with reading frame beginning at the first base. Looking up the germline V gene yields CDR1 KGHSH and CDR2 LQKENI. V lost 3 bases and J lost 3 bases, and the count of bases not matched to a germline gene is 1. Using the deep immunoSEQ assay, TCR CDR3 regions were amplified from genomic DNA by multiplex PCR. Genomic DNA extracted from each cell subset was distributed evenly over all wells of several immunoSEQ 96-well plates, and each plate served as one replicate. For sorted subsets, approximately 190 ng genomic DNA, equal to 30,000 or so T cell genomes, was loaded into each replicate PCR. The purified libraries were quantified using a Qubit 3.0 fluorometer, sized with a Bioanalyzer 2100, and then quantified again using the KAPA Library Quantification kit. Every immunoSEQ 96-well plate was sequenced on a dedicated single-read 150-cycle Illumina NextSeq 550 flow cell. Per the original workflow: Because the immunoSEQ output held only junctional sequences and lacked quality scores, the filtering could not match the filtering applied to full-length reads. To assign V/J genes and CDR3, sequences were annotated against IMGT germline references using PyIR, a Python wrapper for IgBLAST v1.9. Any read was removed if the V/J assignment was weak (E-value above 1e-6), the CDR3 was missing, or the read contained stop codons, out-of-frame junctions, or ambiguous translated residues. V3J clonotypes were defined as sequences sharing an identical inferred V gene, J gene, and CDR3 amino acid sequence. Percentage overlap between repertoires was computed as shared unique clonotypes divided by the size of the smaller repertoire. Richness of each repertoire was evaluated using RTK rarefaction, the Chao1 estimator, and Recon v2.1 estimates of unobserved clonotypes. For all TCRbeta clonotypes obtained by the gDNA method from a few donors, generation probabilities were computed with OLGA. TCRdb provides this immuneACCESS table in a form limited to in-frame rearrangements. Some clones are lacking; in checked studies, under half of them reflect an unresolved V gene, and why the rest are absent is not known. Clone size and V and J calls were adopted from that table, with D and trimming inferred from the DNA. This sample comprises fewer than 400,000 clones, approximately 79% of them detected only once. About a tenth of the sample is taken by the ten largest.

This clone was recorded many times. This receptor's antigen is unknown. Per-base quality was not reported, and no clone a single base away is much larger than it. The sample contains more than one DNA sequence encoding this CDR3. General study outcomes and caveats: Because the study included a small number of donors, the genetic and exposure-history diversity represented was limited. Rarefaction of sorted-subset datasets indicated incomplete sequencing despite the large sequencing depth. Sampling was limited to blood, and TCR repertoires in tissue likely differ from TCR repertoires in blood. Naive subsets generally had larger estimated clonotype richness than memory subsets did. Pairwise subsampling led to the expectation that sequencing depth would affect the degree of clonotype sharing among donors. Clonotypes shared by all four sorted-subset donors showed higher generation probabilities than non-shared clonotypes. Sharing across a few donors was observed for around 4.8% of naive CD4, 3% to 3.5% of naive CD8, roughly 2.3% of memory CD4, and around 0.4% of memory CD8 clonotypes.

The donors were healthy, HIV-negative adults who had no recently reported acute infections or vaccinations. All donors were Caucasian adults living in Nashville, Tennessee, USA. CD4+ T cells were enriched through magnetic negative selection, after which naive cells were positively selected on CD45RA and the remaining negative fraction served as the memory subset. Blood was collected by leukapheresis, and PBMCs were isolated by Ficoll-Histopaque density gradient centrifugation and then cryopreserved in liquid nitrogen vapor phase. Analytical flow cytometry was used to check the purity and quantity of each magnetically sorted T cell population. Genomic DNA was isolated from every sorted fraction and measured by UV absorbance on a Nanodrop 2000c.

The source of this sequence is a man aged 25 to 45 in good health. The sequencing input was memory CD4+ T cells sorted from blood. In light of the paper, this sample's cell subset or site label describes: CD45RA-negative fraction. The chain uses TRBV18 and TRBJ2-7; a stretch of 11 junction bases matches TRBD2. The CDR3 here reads CASSPGTSGYEQYF. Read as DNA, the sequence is TGTGCCAGCTCACCCGGGACTAGCGGCTACGAGCAGTACTTC.